The source of this T cell receptor beta chain is a study of T cell changes during pregnancy in multiple sclerosis. Generated by immunoSEQ multiplex PCR, the TCRdb table keeps only in-frame clones and is missing some. The repertoire holds about 110,000 clones, with around nine tenths as singletons. This clone was recorded a few times. V lost 5 bases, J lost 2 bases, and 7 bases stayed unmatched. The CDR3 length is 15 residues. Germline V gives CDR1 SGHDT, CDR2 YYEEEE. The chain uses TRBV5-6 and TRBJ2-7, with TRBD1 matching 10 bases. This TCR came from a female donor with multiple sclerosis, enrolled in a pregnancy study. The sample in question was peripheral blood, obtained in the third trimester of pregnancy. The CDR3 is CASSHAGTGAYEQYF. The CDR3, as DNA: TGTGCCAGCAGTCACGCCGGGACAGGGGCCTACGAGCAGTACTTC.